This T cell receptor (beta chain) was obtained from a study of tumor-infiltrating lymphocytes in primary liver carcinoma. Without any cell sorting, roughly 18-30 mg of bulk tissue yielded co-extracted RNA and DNA. The patients had histopathologically diagnosed primary liver carcinoma, and their disease was treated by surgical resection. CDR3 length: 17 amino acids. V was clipped by 4 bases and J by 5 bases; unmatched bases: 15. CDR1 is LGHNA and CDR2 is YNFKEQ in the germline V gene. Whole-study results and caveats: Researchers found tumor-adjacent and tumor-blood pairs overlapped less than tumor region pairs.

cDNA specific to TCR beta was made from 500 to 650 ng of total RNA, with a constant-region primer employed for priming. Slightly modified ARM-PCR, run as three nested multiplex PCR rounds, produced the TCR beta libraries. The first two PCR rounds used TRBV1-TRBV30 primers with a Cbeta primer, nine to eleven cycles each. TCRdb re-analysed the multiplex PCR reads in MiXCR, keeping a single row per CDR3 protein. This table has roughly 70,000 distinct CDR3 sequences, about three quarters appearing once. In this sample, this clonotype turned up once. The antigen remains unidentified. The chain links TRBV4-2 to TRBJ2-3; TRBD2 aligns across 7 bases. Material: liver tumor tissue from sampling region 4. Subset noted: tumor region T4, right-lateral pole. The sequence derives from a middle-aged man with primary liver carcinoma and hepatitis B virus infection. The CDR3 is CASSLGTIGSVIDTQYF. The CDR3 bases are TGTGCCAGCAGCCTTGGGACTATCGGAAGTGTCATAGATACGCAGTATTTT.